Below are 8 T cell receptor beta chains sequenced from a single sample in a study of T cell repertoires in cytomegalovirus infection (dated by TCRdb to between 2018 and 2021). The data were produced on an Illumina HiSeq 1500. In TCRdb, the public reads were trimmed at Q25 with fastp and aligned with MiXCR, with productive beta chains retained. For every CDR3 protein sequence, its rows merge into one entry that carries the most common genes and DNA. The sample includes approximately 750,000 distinct CDR3 sequences, with roughly a third observed a single time. Jointly, the top ten make up 2.5% to 3% of the sample. The sequencing input was PBMCs. The receptors here all came from a human donor in good health (CMV status not recorded). Some clones in this sample may be carry-over from other donors' samples.

The chain joins TRBV12-3 or TRBV12-4 to TRBJ2-7; D unclear. V dropped 6 bases and J dropped 2 bases, with 8 bases sitting between them. The CDR3 loop spans 12 amino acids. CDR3 sequence: CASRRSPYEQYF. In nucleotides, the CDR3 is TGTGCCAGCAGACGGTCCCCCTACGAGCAGTACTTC.

This clonotype was counted between two and nine times. This chain links TRBV6-5 with TRBJ1-1; TRBD1 is a possible D gene (5 bases). Trimming left V 6 bases short and J 0 bases short, with 20 bases between. CDR1 is MNHEY and CDR2 is SVGAGI in the germline V gene. This CDR3 contains 17 residues. CDR3 nucleotides: TGTGCCAGCAGCCCCGGGGCAGTGTATCGAATGAACACTGAAGCTTTCTTT. It specifies CASSPGAVYRMNTEAFF.

This clonotype was observed a handful of times. This chain connects TRBV12-3 or TRBV12-4 to TRBJ2-3, with 13 bases lining up with TRBD2. The V gene end was trimmed by 2 bases and the J gene end by 5 bases; junction bases not matched to a gene: 4. The CDR3 loop spans 16 amino acids. CDR3 in amino acids: CASSLMGLAGQDTQYF. The CDR3 DNA is TGTGCCAGCAGTTTAATGGGACTAGCGGGGCAAGATACGCAGTATTTT.

The chain has TRBV7-9 and TRBJ2-6; perhaps TRBD1 as D (7 bases). The CDR3 spans 20 residues. From germline, CDR1 is SEHNR and CDR2 FQNEAQ (reference sequence). With 2 bases removed from V and 2 bases from J, the gap between germline ends came to 22 bases. CDR3 DNA: TGTGCCAGCAGCTTATATTCTAGACAGGGCGGGATCACTGGGGCCAACGTCCTGACTTTC. It yields the protein CASSLYSRQGGITGANVLTF.

In this sample, this clonotype turned up a few times. The rearrangement joins TRBV10-3 to TRBJ1-1; 8 nucleotides agree with TRBD1. The CDR3 loop spans 14 amino acids. CDR1 is ENHRY, CDR2 SYGVKD, per germline. The J segment lost 8 bases and the V segment lost 0 bases, leaving 5 bases of the junction unmatched. The CDR3 here is CAISESRAGGEAFF. CDR3 nucleotide sequence: TGTGCCATCAGTGAGTCGAGGGCAGGGGGCGAAGCTTTCTTT.

This clonotype was recorded at least ten times. This rearrangement joins TRBV7-8 to TRBJ1-1; D is possibly TRBD1 (6 bases). The germline CDR1 and CDR2 sequences are SGHVS and FQNEAQ. The CDR3 runs 13 residues. The germline V and J ends were trimmed by 4 bases and 4 bases, with 10 bases remaining between them. The CDR3 DNA reads TGTGCCAGCAGCTCACAGGGTTTCACTGAAGCTTTCTTT. Its translation: CASSSQGFTEAFF.

The gene calls are TRBV11-2 and TRBJ2-3, with D perhaps given as TRBD1 or TRBD2 (5 bases each). Trimming shortened V by 4 bases and J by 8 bases, and 22 bases separated the two germline ends. Germline CDR1 is SGHAT and CDR2 is FQNNGV. This CDR3 spans 16 amino acids. CDR3 sequence reads: CASSSGTFTRETTQYF. Here the CDR3 DNA reads TGTGCCAGCAGCTCTGGGACCTTCACAAGAGAGACTACGCAGTATTTT.

This clonotype showed up many times. The rearrangement links TRBV28 to TRBJ2-7; D perhaps matches TRBD2 (5 bases). V was shortened by 6 bases and J by 0 bases, with 12 bases between the two germline ends. This CDR3 contains 14 residues. Per the germline V gene, CDR1 is MDHEN and CDR2 is SYDVKM. The chain's CDR3 is CASRNQRNSYEQYF. The CDR3 DNA reads TGTGCCAGCAGGAACCAGCGGAACTCCTACGAGCAGTACTTC.